Listed below are T cell receptor beta chains from one sample, sequenced in a study of radiation and T cells in renal cell carcinoma. Profiled with immunoSEQ multiplex PCR; TCRdb holds only in-frame clones, not every one. The sample lists 100,000 to 150,000 clones, 80% to 85% occurring once. The material was blood, obtained from a patient whose treatment included radiotherapy and nephrectomy. These receptors came from a woman aged 60-75 years with renal cell carcinoma. Both conserved end residues are part of each CDR3.

j_gene,v_gene,CDR3aa
-,TRBV4-2,CASSQEGRQGALNEQYF
TRBJ2-3,TRBV28,CASSLEREVADTQYF
TRBJ2-7,TRBV30,CASRGLANSYEQYF
TRBJ1-4,TRBV19,CASSIDLDSHEKLFF
TRBJ2-7,TRBV9,CASSVGGAPYEQYF
TRBJ1-2,TRBV6-6,CASSPTGEILYGYTF
TRBJ2-2,TRBV11-2,CASSFQGHGMFF
TRBJ1-2,TRBV9,CASSPGGANYGYTF
TRBJ2-3,TRBV6-1,CASSERIRGTDTQYF
TRBJ2-5,TRBV7-9,CASSPGQGVETQYF
TRBJ2-7,TRBV7-2,CASSFASGSHNEQYF
TRBJ2-4,TRBV28,CASSLTLAKNIQYF
TRBJ2-6,TRBV18,CASSPRTGGNGANVLTF